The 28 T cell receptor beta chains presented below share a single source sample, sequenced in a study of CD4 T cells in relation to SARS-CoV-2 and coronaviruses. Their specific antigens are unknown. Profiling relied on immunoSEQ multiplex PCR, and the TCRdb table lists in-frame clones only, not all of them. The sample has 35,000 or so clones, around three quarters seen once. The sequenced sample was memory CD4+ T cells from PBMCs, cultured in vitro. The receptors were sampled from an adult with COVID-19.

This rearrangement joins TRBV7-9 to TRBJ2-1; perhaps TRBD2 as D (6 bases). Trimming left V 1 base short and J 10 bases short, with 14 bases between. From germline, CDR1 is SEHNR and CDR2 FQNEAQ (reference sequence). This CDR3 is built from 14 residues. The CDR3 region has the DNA TGTGCCAGCAGCTTAGTTAGCGGAAGAGGCGAGCAGTTCTTC. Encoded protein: CASSLVSGRGEQFF.

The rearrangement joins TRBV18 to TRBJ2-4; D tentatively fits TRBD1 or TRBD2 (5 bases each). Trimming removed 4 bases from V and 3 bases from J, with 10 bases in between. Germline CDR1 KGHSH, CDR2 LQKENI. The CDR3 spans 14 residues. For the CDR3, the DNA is TGTGCCAGCTCACACGGGACCAACAAAAACATTCAGTACTTC. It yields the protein CASSHGTNKNIQYF.

CDR3: CASSSGLAGASYNEQFF. The CDR3 DNA reads TGTGCCAGCAGTTCCGGACTAGCGGGAGCCTCCTACAATGAGCAGTTCTTC. The chain is built from TRBV28 and TRBJ2-1; TRBD2 matches at 13 bases. From germline, CDR1 is MDHEN and CDR2 SYDVKM. The CDR3 is 17 residues long. The J segment lost 0 bases and the V segment lost 4 bases, leaving 3 bases of the junction unmatched.

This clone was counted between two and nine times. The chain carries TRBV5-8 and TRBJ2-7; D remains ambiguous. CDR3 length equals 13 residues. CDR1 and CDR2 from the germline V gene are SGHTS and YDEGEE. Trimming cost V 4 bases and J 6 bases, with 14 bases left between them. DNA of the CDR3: TGTGCCAGCAGCGCACTCCGAGGTCGCGAGCAGTACTTC. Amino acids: CASSALRGREQYF.

The CDR3 is CASSLAGKGRGKLQYF. DNA of the CDR3: TGTGCCAGCAGCCTGGCTGGGAAGGGAAGAGGTAAATTGCAGTACTTC. The V gene is TRBV27, the J gene TRBJ2-7; unclear D gene. The CDR3 sequence is 16 residues long. Germline CDR1 MNHEY, CDR2 SMNVEV (reference sequence). V was cut by 6 bases and J by 9 bases, with 27 bases left in between.

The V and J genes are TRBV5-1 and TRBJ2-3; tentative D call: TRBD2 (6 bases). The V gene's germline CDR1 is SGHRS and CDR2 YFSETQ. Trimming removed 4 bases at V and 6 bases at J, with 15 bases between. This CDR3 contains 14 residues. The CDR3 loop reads CASSPGTLADTQYF. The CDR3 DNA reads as TGCGCCAGCAGCCCAGGGACTTTGGCGGATACGCAGTATTTT.

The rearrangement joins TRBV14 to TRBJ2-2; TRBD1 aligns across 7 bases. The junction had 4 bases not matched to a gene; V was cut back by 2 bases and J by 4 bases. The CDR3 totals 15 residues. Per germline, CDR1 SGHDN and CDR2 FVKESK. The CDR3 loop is CASSQRGQLTGELFF. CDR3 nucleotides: TGTGCCAGCAGCCAAAGGGGACAGCTCACCGGGGAGCTGTTTTTT. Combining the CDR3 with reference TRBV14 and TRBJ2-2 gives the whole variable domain EAGVTQFPSHSVIEKGQTVTLRCDPISGHDNLYWYRRVMGKEIKFLLHFVKESKQDESGMPNNRFLAERTGGTYSTLKVQPAELEDSGVYFCASSQRGQLTGELFFGEGSRLTVL.

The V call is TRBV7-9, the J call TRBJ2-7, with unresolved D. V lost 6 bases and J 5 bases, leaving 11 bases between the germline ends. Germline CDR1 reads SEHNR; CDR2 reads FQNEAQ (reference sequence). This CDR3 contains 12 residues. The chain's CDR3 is CASSPNLNEQYF. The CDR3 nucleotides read TGTGCCAGCAGTCCTAATCTAAACGAGCAGTACTTC.

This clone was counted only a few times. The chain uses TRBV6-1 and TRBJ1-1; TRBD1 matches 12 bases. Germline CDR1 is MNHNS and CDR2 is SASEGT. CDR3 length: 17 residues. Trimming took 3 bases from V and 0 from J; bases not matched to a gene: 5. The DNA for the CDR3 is TGTGCCAGCAGTGAGGGACAGGGGGCACCCATGAACACTGAAGCTTTCTTT. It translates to CASSEGQGAPMNTEAFF.

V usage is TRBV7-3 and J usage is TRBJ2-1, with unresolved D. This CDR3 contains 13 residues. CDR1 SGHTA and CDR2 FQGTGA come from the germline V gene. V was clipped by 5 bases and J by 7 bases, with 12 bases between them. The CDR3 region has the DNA TGTGCCAGCAGCCGAACCCCCCTAAATGAGCAGTTCTTC. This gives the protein CASSRTPLNEQFF. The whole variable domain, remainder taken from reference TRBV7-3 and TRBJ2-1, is GAGVSQTPSNKVTEKGKYVELRCDPISGHTALYWYRQSLGQGPEFLIYFQGTGAADDSGLPNDRFFAVRPEGSVSTLKIQRTERGDSAVYLCASSRTPLNEQFFGPGTRLTVL.

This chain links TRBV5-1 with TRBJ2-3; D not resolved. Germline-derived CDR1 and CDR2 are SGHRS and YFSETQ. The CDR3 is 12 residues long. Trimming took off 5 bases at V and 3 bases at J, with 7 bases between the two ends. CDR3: CASRVTTDTQYF. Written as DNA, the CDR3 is TGCGCCAGCAGGGTCACGACAGATACGCAGTATTTT. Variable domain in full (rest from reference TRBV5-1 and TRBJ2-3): KAGVTQTPRYLIKTRGQQVTLSCSPISGHRSVSWYQQTPGQGLQFLFEYFSETQRNKGNFPGRFSGRQFSNSRSEMNVSTLELGDSALYLCASRVTTDTQYFGPGTRLTVL.

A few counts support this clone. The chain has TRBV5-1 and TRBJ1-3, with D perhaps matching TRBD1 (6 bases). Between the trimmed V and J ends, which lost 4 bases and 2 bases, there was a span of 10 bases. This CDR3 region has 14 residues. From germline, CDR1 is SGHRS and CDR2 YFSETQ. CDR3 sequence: CASSPGGPGNTIYF. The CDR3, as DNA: TGCGCCAGCAGCCCCGGGGGGCCTGGAAACACCATATATTTT.

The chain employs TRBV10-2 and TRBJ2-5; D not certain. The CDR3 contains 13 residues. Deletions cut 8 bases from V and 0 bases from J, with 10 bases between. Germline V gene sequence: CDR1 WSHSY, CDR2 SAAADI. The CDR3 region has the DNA TGCGCCAGCTCTAACCTGTACCAAGAGACCCAGTACTTC. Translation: CASSNLYQETQYF.

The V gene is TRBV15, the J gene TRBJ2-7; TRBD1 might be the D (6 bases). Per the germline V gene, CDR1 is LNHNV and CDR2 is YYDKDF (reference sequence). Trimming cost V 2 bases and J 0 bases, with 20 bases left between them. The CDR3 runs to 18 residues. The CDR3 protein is CATSRTPGQPNFSYEQYF. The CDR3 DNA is TGTGCCACCAGCAGAACCCCCGGACAGCCCAATTTCTCCTACGAGCAGTACTTC.

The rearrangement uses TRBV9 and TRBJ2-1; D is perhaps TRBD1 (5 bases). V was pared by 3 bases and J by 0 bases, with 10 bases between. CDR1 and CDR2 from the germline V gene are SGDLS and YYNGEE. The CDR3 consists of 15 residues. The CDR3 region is CASSADSNSYNEQFF. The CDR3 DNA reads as TGTGCCAGCAGCGCCGACAGTAACTCCTACAATGAGCAGTTCTTC.

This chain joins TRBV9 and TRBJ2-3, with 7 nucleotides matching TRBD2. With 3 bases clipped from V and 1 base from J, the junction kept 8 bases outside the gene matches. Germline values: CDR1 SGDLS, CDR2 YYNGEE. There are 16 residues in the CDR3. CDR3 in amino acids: CASSDSVAGRTDTQYF. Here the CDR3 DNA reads TGTGCCAGCAGCGACAGTGTAGCGGGCCGCACAGATACGCAGTATTTT.

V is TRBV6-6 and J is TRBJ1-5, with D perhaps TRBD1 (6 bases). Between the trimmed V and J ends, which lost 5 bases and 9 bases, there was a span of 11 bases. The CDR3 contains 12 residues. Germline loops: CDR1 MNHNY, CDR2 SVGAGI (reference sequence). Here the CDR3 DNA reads TGTGCCAGCAGTACTAGGGGGACGCCCCAGCATTTT. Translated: CASSTRGTPQHF.

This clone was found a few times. The CDR3 is CASSLGQPGQPQHF. DNA for the CDR3: TGCGCCAGCAGCTTGGGCCAGCCCGGACAGCCCCAGCATTTT. J is TRBJ1-5 and V is TRBV5-1; D gene ambiguous. The germline V gene encodes CDR1 SGHRS and CDR2 YFSETQ. The CDR3 runs to 14 residues. Trimming left V 0 bases short and J 7 bases short, with 11 bases between.

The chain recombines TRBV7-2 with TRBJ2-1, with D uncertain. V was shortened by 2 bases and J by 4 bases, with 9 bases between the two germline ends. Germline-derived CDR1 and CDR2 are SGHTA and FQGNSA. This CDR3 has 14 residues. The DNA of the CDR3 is TGTGCCAGCAGCTTAATGTCGGAGTACAATGAGCAGTTCTTC. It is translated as CASSLMSEYNEQFF.

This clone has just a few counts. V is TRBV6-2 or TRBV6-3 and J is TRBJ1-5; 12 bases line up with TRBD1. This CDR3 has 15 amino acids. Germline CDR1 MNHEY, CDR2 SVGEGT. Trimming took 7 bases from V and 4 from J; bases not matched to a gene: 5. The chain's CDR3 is CASIPGQGANQPQHF. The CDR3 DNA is TGTGCCAGCATCCCGGGACAGGGGGCGAATCAGCCCCAGCATTTT.

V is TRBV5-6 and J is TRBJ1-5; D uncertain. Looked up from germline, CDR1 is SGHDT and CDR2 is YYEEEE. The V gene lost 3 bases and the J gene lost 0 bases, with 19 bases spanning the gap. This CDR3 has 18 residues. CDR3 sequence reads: CASSSHSRFYDSNQPQHF. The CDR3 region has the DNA TGTGCCAGCAGCTCCCACTCGCGATTTTATGATAGCAATCAGCCCCAGCATTTT. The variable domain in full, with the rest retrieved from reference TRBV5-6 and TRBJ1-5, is DAGVTQSPTHLIKTRGQQVTLRCSPKSGHDTVSWYQQALGQGPQFIFQYYEEEERQRGNFPDRFSGHQFPNYSSELNVNALLLGDSALYLCASSSHSRFYDSNQPQHFGDGTRLSIL.

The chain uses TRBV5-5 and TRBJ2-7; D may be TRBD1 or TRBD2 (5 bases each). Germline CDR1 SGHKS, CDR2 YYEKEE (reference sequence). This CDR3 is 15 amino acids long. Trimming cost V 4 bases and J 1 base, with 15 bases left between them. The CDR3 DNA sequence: TGTGCCAGCAGCCCAACTCCGGGACGTTCCTACGAGCAGTACTTC. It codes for CASSPTPGRSYEQYF.

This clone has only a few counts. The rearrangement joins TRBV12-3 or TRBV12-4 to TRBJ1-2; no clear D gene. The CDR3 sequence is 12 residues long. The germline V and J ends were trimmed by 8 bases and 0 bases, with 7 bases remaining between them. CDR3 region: CASAASNYGYTF. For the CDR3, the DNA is TGTGCCAGCGCTGCTTCTAACTATGGCTACACCTTC.

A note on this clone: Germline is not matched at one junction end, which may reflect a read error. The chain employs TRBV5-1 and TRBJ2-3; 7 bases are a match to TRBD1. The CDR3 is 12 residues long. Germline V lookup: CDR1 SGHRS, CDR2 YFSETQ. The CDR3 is CASSLEPGGQNF. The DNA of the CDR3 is TGCGCCAGCAGCTTGGAGCCAGGGGGTCAGAATTTT.

This CDR3 is CASGPSGRSVDTQYF. CDR3 coding DNA: TGCGCCAGCGGACCTAGCGGGAGATCAGTAGATACGCAGTATTTT. The V call is TRBV5-1, the J call TRBJ2-3; TRBD2 agrees at 10 bases. Germline V lookup: CDR1 SGHRS, CDR2 YFSETQ. The CDR3 has 15 residues. Trimming took 7 bases from V and 5 from J; bases not matched to a gene: 10.

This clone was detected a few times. The CDR3 loop reads CASSPEGARSPLHF. Here the CDR3 DNA reads TGTGCCAGCTCACCAGAGGGGGCTCGGTCACCCCTCCACTTT. The gene calls are TRBV18 and TRBJ1-6, with 7 positions matching TRBD1. With V trimmed by 2 bases and J by 10 bases, 5 bases remained unmatched. The CDR3 totals 14 residues. Germline CDR1 KGHSH, CDR2 LQKENI.

This CDR3 is CSVSLGNSNQPQHF. CDR3 in DNA: TGCAGCGTTTCATTGGGAAATAGCAATCAGCCCCAGCATTTT. The chain links TRBV29-1 to TRBJ1-5; D gene uncertain. CDR1 SQVTM and CDR2 ANQGSEA come from the germline V gene. V was shortened by 5 bases and J by 0 bases, with 11 bases between the two germline ends. The CDR3 is 14 amino acids.

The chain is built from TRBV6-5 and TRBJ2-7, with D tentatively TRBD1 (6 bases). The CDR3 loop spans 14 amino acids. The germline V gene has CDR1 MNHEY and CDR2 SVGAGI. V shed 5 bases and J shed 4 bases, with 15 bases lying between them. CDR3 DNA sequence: TGTGCCAGCAGTACGACAGGTCCCAGGTACGAGCAGTACTTC. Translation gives CASSTTGPRYEQYF.